The rows below give T cell receptor beta chains drawn from one sample of a study of cytomegalovirus exposure and HLA in healthy donors. TCRdb keeps only in-frame clones here, not all; method: immunoSEQ multiplex PCR. The data contain approximately 160,000 clones, 70% to 90% of them seen just once; the ten biggest clones take up 0.7% to 0.95%. Sequences were obtained from PBMCs. Source of these receptors: a woman under 30 in good health and CMV-seronegative. The CDR3 runs from the conserved cysteine through the conserved F or W.

v_gene: TRBV5-4; CDR3aa: CASSLEQAYEQYF
v_gene: TRBV28; CDR3aa: CASSVQDKSSGANVLTF
v_gene: TRBV5-1; CDR3aa: CASRRYGVSSYNEQFF
v_gene: TRBV28; CDR3aa: CASRKKKRQSGLAGVPGELFF
v_gene: TRBV10-3; CDR3aa: CAISGAGESEAFF
v_gene: TRBV7-9; CDR3aa: CASSSTSGLDTQYF
v_gene: TRBV4-1; CDR3aa: CASSQGSGDGNEQFF
v_gene: TRBV5-1; CDR3aa: CASSALAGEPTSGSYNEQFF
v_gene: TRBV14; CDR3aa: CASSQGLAGVGETQYF
v_gene: TRBV25-1; CDR3aa: CASSELGDRGYEQYF
v_gene: TRBV5-4; CDR3aa: CASSFRQGVPPDTQYF
v_gene: TRBV7-9; CDR3aa: CASSLVGWVQANTGELVF
v_gene: TRBV28; CDR3aa: CASSRARVSGNTIYF
v_gene: TRBV6-4; CDR3aa: CASSETQGAGETQYF
v_gene: TRBV7-8; CDR3aa: CASSLAEGYTEAFF
v_gene: TRBV5-6; CDR3aa: CASSDGATAYEQYF
v_gene: TRBV5-4; CDR3aa: CASSLPRVEGYGYTF
v_gene: TRBV6-5; CDR3aa: CASSYSGTGGYGYTF
v_gene: TRBV18; CDR3aa: CASSPPGLAVHEQYF
v_gene: TRBV6-1; CDR3aa: CASASRDTQYF
v_gene: TRBV5-1; CDR3aa: CASSVLQGARDEQYF
v_gene: TRBV2; CDR3aa: CASGLPHYEQYF
v_gene: TRBV10-3; CDR3aa: CAISRGQGNGNTIYF
v_gene: TRBV7-3; CDR3aa: CASSLTGGYNEQFF
v_gene: TRBV5-1; CDR3aa: CASSLGGSSFDEQFF
v_gene: TRBV18; CDR3aa: CASSPQGFANYGYTF
v_gene: TRBV4-2; CDR3aa: CASSQRPSRVAGGSTDTQYF
v_gene: TRBV5-6; CDR3aa: CASSWTSFSSEQYF
v_gene: TRBV4-1; CDR3aa: CASSHLLAGGPYIQYF
v_gene: TRBV28; CDR3aa: CASSLISNQPQHF
v_gene: TRBV7-3; CDR3aa: CASSLGREGADQGSGHYEQYF
v_gene: TRBV5-1; CDR3aa: CASSLYLAGGQPDTQYF
v_gene: TRBV30; CDR3aa: CAWSSPGTSFTEQYF
v_gene: TRBV28; CDR3aa: CASSLPRDQPQHF
v_gene: TRBV6-6; CDR3aa: CASSYGQSNQPQHF
v_gene: TRBV4-1; CDR3aa: CASSHPGGGYTF
v_gene: TRBV6-1; CDR3aa: CASSEVWDRQETQYF
v_gene: TRBV15; CDR3aa: CATSREAGVAEKLFF
v_gene: TRBV10-1; CDR3aa: CASSESGSGGTGELFF
v_gene: TRBV27; CDR3aa: CASSLSSGSYNEQFF
v_gene: TRBV10-2; CDR3aa: CASSESTGTDNYGYTF
v_gene: TRBV11-3; CDR3aa: CASSLEQEEQFF
v_gene: TRBV9; CDR3aa: CASSGTGTSYNEQFF
v_gene: TRBV7-9; CDR3aa: CASSLAWDSRSF
v_gene: TRBV7-3; CDR3aa: CASSLKTPQVGRGYNEQFF
v_gene: TRBV4-1; CDR3aa: CASSHYRAPTLLMRDSPLHF
v_gene: TRBV14; CDR3aa: CASSQRRSTDTQYF
v_gene: TRBV5-1; CDR3aa: CASSLVGRGTDTQYF
v_gene: TRBV29-1; CDR3aa: CSVGEGQGYGYTF
v_gene: TRBV28; CDR3aa: CASYPSGTAARKLFF
v_gene: TRBV4-3; CDR3aa: CASSLLAGRYEQYF
v_gene: TRBV9; CDR3aa: CASSVVASGTDTQYF
v_gene: TRBV11-2; CDR3aa: CASRPSTAGELFF
v_gene: TRBV12-5; CDR3aa: CASGLEIYPDRGITREAFF
v_gene: TRBV2; CDR3aa: CASSELSSGANVLTF